These 5 T cell receptor beta chains came from one sample sequenced in a study of CD8+CD57+ T cells in acquired aplastic anemia. Genomic DNA acted as the template from which TCR beta VDJ combination and CDR3 sequence profiling were carried out. Each CDR3 protein gets one entry after TCRdb re-called the reads with MiXCR. The sample includes a few hundred thousand distinct CDR3 sequences, 25% to 40% of them seen just once. Flow cytometry had shown expanded CD8+CD57+ cells in the patients chosen for sequencing. The sample was sorted CD4+, CD8+, or CD8+CD57+ T cells (not recorded which) from PBMCs. Receptors originate from a human donor with aplastic anemia.

This clonotype has only a few counts. The chain employs TRBV6-6 and TRBJ2-7, with D perhaps TRBD1 (6 bases). Germline assignment: CDR1 MNHNY and CDR2 SVGAGI (reference sequence). CDR3 size: 15 residues. Trimming took 0 bases from V and 3 from J, leaving 12 bases between them. This CDR3 is CASSYSDSSNYEQYF. CDR3 nucleotides: TGTGCCAGCAGTTACTCGGACAGTTCAAACTACGAGCAGTACTTC.

On this clonotype itself: The conserved phenylalanine or tryptophan is not found at the CDR3 terminus, so this likely reflects a read error. This chain joins TRBV15 and TRBJ1-2; D remains ambiguous. This CDR3 has 14 residues. Germline CDR1 LNHNV, CDR2 YYDKDF (reference sequence). The V end was cut by 0 bases, the J end by 8 bases, with 13 bases between. The CDR3 DNA follows: TGTGCCACCAGCAGAGATAGGGCGGATTGGGGCTACACCCTC. Translation: CATSRDRADWGYTL.

The chain couples TRBV12-3 or TRBV12-4 to TRBJ1-2, with D unclear. This CDR3 spans 14 amino acids. Between the trimmed V and J ends, which lost 2 bases and 8 bases, there was a span of 15 bases. The CDR3 here is CASSLTRRLEGYTF. The CDR3 DNA sequence: TGTGCCAGCAGTTTAACTCGCAGGCTCGAGGGCTACACCTTC.

This clonotype was found a few times. The rearrangement uses TRBV5-1 and TRBJ2-3; D is ambiguous. V was clipped by 1 base and J by 1 base, with 10 bases between them. The length of the CDR3 is 15 residues. Germline lookup yields CDR1 SGHRS and CDR2 YFSETQ. CDR3 DNA: TGCGCCAGCAGCTTGCTGGCGATTGGCACAGATACGCAGTATTTT. Its protein product is CASSLLAIGTDTQYF.

J is TRBJ2-7 and V is TRBV30; D gene uncertain. Per germline, CDR1 GTSNPN and CDR2 SVGIG (reference sequence). This CDR3 has 13 residues. V was clipped by 0 bases and J by 5 bases, with 11 bases between them. CDR3 in amino acids: CAWSVRQINEQYF. CDR3 bases: TGTGCCTGGAGTGTCCGGCAGATCAACGAGCAGTACTTC.